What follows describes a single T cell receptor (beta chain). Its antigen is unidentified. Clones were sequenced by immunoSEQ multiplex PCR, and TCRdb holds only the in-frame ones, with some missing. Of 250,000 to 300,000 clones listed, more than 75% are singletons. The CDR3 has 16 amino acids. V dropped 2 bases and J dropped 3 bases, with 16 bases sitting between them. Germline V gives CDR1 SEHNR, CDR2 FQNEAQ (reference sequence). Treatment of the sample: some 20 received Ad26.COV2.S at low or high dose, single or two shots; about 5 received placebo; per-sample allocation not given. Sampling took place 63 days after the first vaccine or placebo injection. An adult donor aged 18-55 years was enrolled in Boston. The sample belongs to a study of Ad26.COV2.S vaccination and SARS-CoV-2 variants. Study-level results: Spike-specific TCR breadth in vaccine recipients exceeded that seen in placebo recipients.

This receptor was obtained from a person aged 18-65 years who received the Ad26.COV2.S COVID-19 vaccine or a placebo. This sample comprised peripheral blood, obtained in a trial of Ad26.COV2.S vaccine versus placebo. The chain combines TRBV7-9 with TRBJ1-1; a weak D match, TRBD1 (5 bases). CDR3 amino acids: CASSLNGRGGDTEAFF. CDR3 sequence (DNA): TGTGCCAGCAGCTTAAACGGCCGGGGAGGGGACACTGAAGCTTTCTTT.